The present T cell receptor beta chain was sequenced within a study of blood T cell repertoires in COVID-19. Across the study: The origin of the acute and convalescent COVID-19 samples was the United States, Italy and Spain. The cDNA or gDNA used as material had been derived from T cells, B-cell-depleted T cells, or PBMCs.

This table comes from immunoSEQ multiplex PCR, and its TCRdb copy is limited to in-frame clones, with some not included. The data show hundreds of thousands of clones, 80% to 90% seen once. The CDR3 covers 15 residues. Germline V CDR1 and CDR2: SGHTA, FQGTGA. The V end was cut by 3 bases, the J end by 4 bases, with 15 bases between. Sequencing was carried out using peripheral blood. The sequence derives from a middle-aged man with acute or convalescent COVID-19. The chain is built from TRBV7-3 and TRBJ2-5, with D tentatively TRBD2 (6 bases). The CDR3 reads CASSFGGGMAETQYF. The CDR3 coding sequence is TGTGCCAGCAGCTTTGGGGGAGGAATGGCAGAGACCCAGTACTTC.